These T cell receptor beta chains were read from a single sample in a study of T cell repertoires in cytomegalovirus infection. Using its own MiXCR run on the reads, TCRdb lists one record per CDR3 protein. The data contain fewer than 200,000 distinct CDR3 sequences, approximately 19% of them singletons. Sequenced material: PBMCs. These receptors all come from a human donor in good health (CMV status not recorded). Some clones in this sample may be carry-over from other donors' samples. Each CDR3 is given with its conserved first and last residue. Each record gives: J gene, clone size, V gene, D gene, CDR3 DNA, CDR3 protein. D genes are given only for firm matches. Only part of the rows carry a size: once, few, many, or a class if the clone is expanded.

j_gene: TRBJ1-2; abundance: many; v_gene: TRBV7-2; d_gene: -; CDR3nt: TGTGCCAGCAGCTTATCCGCGGGTAGAGACTATGGCTACACCTTC; CDR3aa: CASSLSAGRDYGYTF
j_gene: TRBJ1-5; abundance: few; v_gene: TRBV4-2; d_gene: TRBD1; CDR3nt: TGTGCCAGCAGCCAGGACCCGGCTTTTTCAGACAGGGGACGGGGTAGCAATCAGCCCCAGCATTTT; CDR3aa: CASSQDPAFSDRGRGSNQPQHF
j_gene: TRBJ1-2; abundance: few; v_gene: TRBV30; d_gene: TRBD1; CDR3nt: TGTGCCTGGAGTGTACAGAGGGGGCGCAACTATGGCTACACCTTC; CDR3aa: CAWSVQRGRNYGYTF
j_gene: TRBJ2-7; abundance: many; v_gene: TRBV7-2; d_gene: TRBD2; CDR3nt: TGTGCCAGCAGCTTGGAGAGCGGGGGGGCGCAAAGCTACGAGCAGTACTTC; CDR3aa: CASSLESGGAQSYEQYF
j_gene: TRBJ2-2; abundance: -; v_gene: TRBV20-1; d_gene: TRBD1; CDR3nt: TGCAGTGCTACTAGGGGGCCTGCGAACACCGGGGATCTGTTTTTT; CDR3aa: CSATRGPANTGDLFF
j_gene: TRBJ2-4; abundance: few; v_gene: TRBV29-1; d_gene: -; CDR3nt: TGCAGCGCCTCCGGGGGCTCAAACATTCAGTACTTC; CDR3aa: CSASGGSNIQYF
j_gene: TRBJ2-1; abundance: -; v_gene: TRBV6-4; d_gene: -; CDR3nt: TGTGCCAGCCAGGGTTACAACAATGAGCAGTTCTTC; CDR3aa: CASQGYNNEQFF
j_gene: TRBJ2-7; abundance: -; v_gene: TRBV10-3; d_gene: -; CDR3nt: TGTGCCATCAGTGAGTTGGAGGAGCAGTACTTC; CDR3aa: CAISELEEQYF
j_gene: TRBJ1-1; abundance: -; v_gene: TRBV7-3; d_gene: -; CDR3nt: TGTGCCAGCAGCTTAGGCTTTCAGACGGAAGCTTTCTTT; CDR3aa: CASSLGFQTEAFF
j_gene: TRBJ2-7; abundance: -; v_gene: TRBV19; d_gene: -; CDR3nt: TGTGCCAGTAGTAGCCGGCAGGGGAATGAGCAGTACTTC; CDR3aa: CASSSRQGNEQYF
j_gene: TRBJ1-1; abundance: few; v_gene: TRBV29-1; d_gene: -; CDR3nt: TGCAGCGTTCCGACGGTGAACACTGAAGCTTTCTTT; CDR3aa: CSVPTVNTEAFF
j_gene: TRBJ1-2; abundance: few; v_gene: TRBV14; d_gene: -; CDR3nt: TGTGCCAGCAGCCAGCCACCCGGCGGCTACACCTTC; CDR3aa: CASSQPPGGYTF
j_gene: TRBJ1-5; abundance: -; v_gene: TRBV5-6; d_gene: -; CDR3nt: TGTGCCAGCAGCTCCAGTTATCAGCCCCAGCATTTT; CDR3aa: CASSSSYQPQHF
j_gene: TRBJ2-5; abundance: few; v_gene: TRBV28; d_gene: TRBD1; CDR3nt: TGTGCCAGCAGTCCAGGCCCGGGACAGGGGTACCAAGAGACCCAGTACTTC; CDR3aa: CASSPGPGQGYQETQYF
j_gene: TRBJ2-5; abundance: -; v_gene: TRBV20-1; d_gene: TRBD2; CDR3nt: TGCAGTGCCGAGGGTTTAGCGGGGTTATTACAAGAGACCCAGTACTTC; CDR3aa: CSAEGLAGLLQETQYF
j_gene: TRBJ1-5; abundance: few; v_gene: TRBV7-2; d_gene: TRBD1; CDR3nt: TGTGCCAGCAGCCGGGACAGGGCGAGGCCCCAGCATTTT; CDR3aa: CASSRDRARPQHF
j_gene: TRBJ2-1; abundance: -; v_gene: TRBV11-2; d_gene: -; CDR3nt: TGTGCCAGCAGCTTAATTGCCCGTTTAGGTCCCACCCCTACAGGTGAGCAGTTCTTC; CDR3aa: CASSLIARLGPTPTGEQFF
j_gene: TRBJ2-3; abundance: -; v_gene: TRBV28; d_gene: TRBD2; CDR3nt: TGTGCCAGCAGTTTTACAGCGGATCCAAGCGGGATCCCAGATCGTACGCAGTATTTT; CDR3aa: CASSFTADPSGIPDRTQYF
j_gene: TRBJ2-3; abundance: -; v_gene: TRBV13; d_gene: TRBD2; CDR3nt: TGTGCCAGCAGCTCTCGCGGGGGGGCCCGTACAGATACGCAGTATTTT; CDR3aa: CASSSRGGARTDTQYF
j_gene: TRBJ2-1; abundance: -; v_gene: TRBV5-1; d_gene: -; CDR3nt: TGCGCCAGCAGCTTGGGAACTTCATCGCGAGATGAGCAGTTCTTC; CDR3aa: CASSLGTSSRDEQFF
j_gene: TRBJ1-1; abundance: many; v_gene: TRBV6-5; d_gene: -; CDR3nt: TGTGCCAGCAGTAGGGACACGGGAAAAGGCACTGAAGCTTTCTTT; CDR3aa: CASSRDTGKGTEAFF
j_gene: TRBJ1-2; abundance: few; v_gene: TRBV10-2; d_gene: -; CDR3nt: TGTGCCAGCAGTGACGGAGGTTTCTATGGCTACACCTTC; CDR3aa: CASSDGGFYGYTF
j_gene: TRBJ1-4; abundance: -; v_gene: TRBV2; d_gene: -; CDR3nt: TGTGCCAGCAGCCAGGATCGACTGTTTTTT; CDR3aa: CASSQDRLFF
j_gene: TRBJ1-1; abundance: few; v_gene: TRBV12-5; d_gene: TRBD1; CDR3nt: TGTGCTAGTGGGTACTCGACAGGGAGCACTGAAGCTTTCTTT; CDR3aa: CASGYSTGSTEAFF
j_gene: TRBJ1-1; abundance: -; v_gene: TRBV7-2; d_gene: TRBD1; CDR3nt: TGTGCCAGCAGCACACCCGACAGGGGAAGGACTGAAGCTTTCTTT; CDR3aa: CASSTPDRGRTEAFF
j_gene: TRBJ1-1; abundance: few; v_gene: TRBV5-1; d_gene: TRBD1; CDR3nt: TGCGCCAGCAGCTACCGAGGACAGGATGAAGCTTTCTTT; CDR3aa: CASSYRGQDEAFF
j_gene: TRBJ1-5; abundance: -; v_gene: TRBV6-5; d_gene: -; CDR3nt: TGTGCCAGCAAGGGCCGAGGTAGCAATCAGCCCCAGCATTTT; CDR3aa: CASKGRGSNQPQHF
j_gene: TRBJ2-1; abundance: -; v_gene: TRBV7-2; d_gene: TRBD1; CDR3nt: TGTGCCAGCAGCCCAGGGACAGGGGTAGGCAATGAGCAGTTCTTC; CDR3aa: CASSPGTGVGNEQFF
j_gene: TRBJ1-2; abundance: once; v_gene: TRBV5-1; d_gene: TRBD1; CDR3nt: TGCGCCAGCAGCTTGGATACAGGGGGCCTGGGCGGCTACACCTTC; CDR3aa: CASSLDTGGLGGYTF
j_gene: TRBJ1-2; abundance: -; v_gene: TRBV2; d_gene: -; CDR3nt: TGTGCCAGCACTTCACCTCCCTATGGCTACACCTTC; CDR3aa: CASTSPPYGYTF
j_gene: TRBJ2-2; abundance: -; v_gene: TRBV28; d_gene: -; CDR3nt: TGTGCCAGCAGTTTATCCTTGGGGGCGAAGGGTACCGGGGAGCTGTTTTTT; CDR3aa: CASSLSLGAKGTGELFF
j_gene: TRBJ2-6; abundance: few; v_gene: TRBV7-2; d_gene: TRBD1; CDR3nt: TGTGCCAGCAGCTTCGACAGGGCTGGGGCCAACGTCCTGACTTTC; CDR3aa: CASSFDRAGANVLTF
j_gene: TRBJ2-1; abundance: once; v_gene: TRBV20-1; d_gene: -; CDR3nt: TGCAGTGCCAAAGCAGGGCAGAATGAGCAGTTCTTC; CDR3aa: CSAKAGQNEQFF